This T cell receptor (beta chain) was recorded in a study of cytomegalovirus exposure and HLA in healthy donors. Only a few counts were recorded for this clone. Its target is not known. Whole-study results and caveats: A reported reduction in N-insertions relative to the roughly 700-donor mean was seen in an Asian-associated ancestry cluster in a later analysis.

The PCR used 60 Vbeta and 13 Jbeta primers. Libraries were prepared by immunoSEQ multiplex PCR; TCRdb keeps only in-frame clonotypes and omits some of them. Among around 110,000 clones listed, 75% were seen once. V was cut by 6 bases and J by 2 bases, with 7 bases left in between. The CDR3 loop spans 12 amino acids. Germline V gene data show CDR1 as LNHNV and CDR2 as YYDKDF (reference sequence). The rearrangement uses TRBV15 and TRBJ2-5; no firm D call. The sequenced sample consisted of PBMCs. This receptor was identified in a male donor in good health and CMV-seropositive. CDR3 coding DNA: TGTGCCACCAGACTACCACAAGAGACCCAGTACTTC. This translates into CATRLPQETQYF.